One sample yielded the 16 T cell receptor beta chains listed below, sequenced in a study of neurological immune-mediated disorders (dated by TCRdb to about 2019). The library came from 5' RACE. TCRdb shows the sequencer as Illumina HiSeq 2500. TCRdb trimmed the raw reads at Q25, called clones with MiXCR and kept productive beta chains. A single entry per CDR3 protein holds the most common genes and DNA from its merged rows. Present in this sample are 45,000 to 50,000 distinct CDR3 sequences, 3.5% to 5% of which were seen just once. The top ten clonotypes cover around 5% of the sample. Sequenced input: PBMCs. All receptors come from a woman aged 55-75 years with multiple sclerosis.

J is TRBJ1-2 and V is TRBV18, with a weak D call TRBD1 (6 bases). The CDR3 is 13 residues long. Trimming pared 5 bases from V and 2 bases from J, leaving 9 bases between. CDR1 and CDR2 from the germline V gene are KGHSH and LQKENI. The CDR3 region is CASSSDRNYGYTF. The DNA of the CDR3 is TGTGCCAGCTCAAGCGACAGGAACTATGGCTACACCTTC.

V gene TRBV5-1 combines with J gene TRBJ2-3; 9 bases line up with TRBD2. The germline gives CDR1 SGHRS, CDR2 YFSETQ. The ends lost 0 bases at V and 5 bases at J; junction bases unmatched: 13. The CDR3 extends over 18 amino acids. CDR3 protein: CASSLAPLAGGEGDTQYF. CDR3 in DNA: TGCGCCAGCAGCTTGGCCCCCCTGGCGGGAGGGGAAGGAGATACGCAGTATTTT.

This clonotype was picked up a small number of times. The chain employs TRBV20-1 and TRBJ2-3; 8 nucleotides line up with TRBD2. V trimming: 4 bases; J trimming: 9 bases; junction bases outside the gene matches: 15. This CDR3 comprises 15 residues. Germline CDR1 is DFQATT and CDR2 is SNEGSKA (reference sequence). CDR3 amino acids: CSAITGTRSLSTQYF. Here the CDR3 DNA reads TGCAGTGCTATCACGGGGACTAGATCGCTGTCCACGCAGTATTTT.

This clonotype has at least ten counts. The chain has TRBV20-1 and TRBJ1-1; TRBD1 might be the D (5 bases). Trimming took off 5 bases at V and 1 base at J, with 8 bases between the two ends. CDR1 and CDR2 from the germline V gene are DFQATT and SNEGSKA (reference sequence). The CDR3 loop spans 12 amino acids. CDR3 protein: CSAGRGNTEAFF. CDR3 in DNA: TGCAGTGCTGGAAGGGGGAACACTGAAGCTTTCTTT.

Ten or more counts support this clonotype. The J gene is TRBJ2-7, the V gene TRBV18, with a possible D match to TRBD1 (5 bases). This CDR3 contains 14 residues. Per the germline V gene, CDR1 is KGHSH and CDR2 is LQKENI. The V and J ends lost 3 bases and 6 bases respectively, with 15 bases between them. The CDR3 region is CASSPGAKGGEQYF. Written as DNA, the CDR3 is TGTGCCAGCTCACCTGGGGCGAAGGGTGGCGAGCAGTACTTC.

The chain carries TRBV20-1 and TRBJ2-7; 12 bases agree with TRBD2. Germline lookup yields CDR1 DFQATT and CDR2 SNEGSKA (reference sequence). This CDR3 is built from 16 residues. J gave up 4 bases and V 1 base, and 8 bases lay outside the gene matches. The CDR3 sequence: CSARGLAGGPRYEQYF. CDR3 coding DNA: TGCAGTGCTAGAGGTCTAGCGGGGGGGCCTCGATACGAGCAGTACTTC.

V is TRBV10-3 and J is TRBJ2-2; D is uncertain. V was pared by 3 bases and J by 4 bases, with 6 bases between. Germline assignment: CDR1 ENHRY and CDR2 SYGVKD. CDR3 length: 13 amino acids. The CDR3 region has the DNA TGTGCCATCAGTGAACCAAGCACCGGGGAGCTGTTTTTT. This gives the protein CAISEPSTGELFF.

The chain recombines TRBV24-1 with TRBJ2-1; 9 nucleotides align to TRBD2. Germline V gene lookup returns CDR1 KGHDR and CDR2 SFDVKD. Unmatched junction bases numbered 8, after V lost 9 bases and J lost 9 bases. The CDR3 extends over 13 amino acids. CDR3 DNA: TGTGCCACCTCCGGGACTAGCTTTGGTGAGCAGTTCTTC. Amino acids: CATSGTSFGEQFF.

This clonotype has at least ten counts. The gene calls are TRBV14 and TRBJ2-1; D call uncertain. The germline gives CDR1 SGHDN, CDR2 FVKESK. V was cut by 0 bases and J by 4 bases, with 4 bases left in between. CDR3 length equals 13 residues. The CDR3 sequence: CASSQELYNEQFF. CDR3 nucleotides: TGTGCCAGCAGCCAAGAATTATACAATGAGCAGTTCTTC.

This chain connects TRBV5-1 to TRBJ2-2; 8 nucleotides match TRBD1. The junction had 7 bases not matched to a gene; V was cut back by 2 bases and J by 7 bases. The CDR3 consists of 15 residues. CDR1 and CDR2 (germline): SGHRS, YFSETQ. CDR3: CASSFTQGAFGELFF. CDR3 DNA: TGCGCCAGCAGCTTTACCCAGGGGGCGTTCGGGGAGCTGTTTTTT. Supplemented by reference TRBV5-1 and TRBJ2-2, the full variable domain reads KAGVTQTPRYLIKTRGQQVTLSCSPISGHRSVSWYQQTPGQGLQFLFEYFSETQRNKGNFPGRFSGRQFSNSRSEMNVSTLELGDSALYLCASSFTQGAFGELFFGEGSRLTVL.

J is TRBJ2-4 and V is TRBV7-8; 7 bases align to TRBD1. The germline V gene encodes CDR1 SGHVS and CDR2 FQNEAQ. Unmatched junction bases numbered 8, after V lost 5 bases and J lost 7 bases. The CDR3 covers 14 residues. The CDR3 is CASSLDRVFNIQYF. CDR3 sequence (DNA): TGTGCCAGCAGCCTAGACAGGGTTTTCAACATTCAGTACTTC.

This clonotype was seen ten or more times. The chain employs TRBV20-1 and TRBJ2-7; 8 bases are a match to TRBD1. Losses at the gene ends were 1 base for V and 2 bases for J; bases not matched to a gene: 7. The V gene's germline CDR1 is DFQATT and CDR2 SNEGSKA (reference sequence). This CDR3 has 15 residues. CDR3 in amino acids: CSARAPGQGAYEQYF. The DNA for the CDR3 is TGCAGTGCTAGAGCCCCCGGACAGGGCGCCTACGAGCAGTACTTC.

This clonotype was recorded many times. J is TRBJ1-1 and V is TRBV20-1; D not certain. The CDR3 length is 12 residues. Germline V lookup: CDR1 DFQATT, CDR2 SNEGSKA (reference sequence). Trimming cost V 0 bases and J 11 bases, with 13 bases left between them. CDR3 nucleotides: TGCAGTGCTAGAGAGTATCCGAAGGAGGCTTTCTTT. It specifies CSAREYPKEAFF.

This clonotype was observed many times. The chain uses TRBV5-1 and TRBJ1-6; D gene unclear. V was shortened by 4 bases and J by 5 bases, with 7 bases between the two germline ends. The CDR3 is 13 amino acids. Germline lookup yields CDR1 SGHRS and CDR2 YFSETQ. CDR3 sequence (DNA): TGCGCCAGCAGCCTTGTCAATAATTCACCCCTCCACTTT. This translates into CASSLVNNSPLHF.

This clonotype was counted at least ten times. The chain is built from TRBV27 and TRBJ2-4; 8 nucleotides align to TRBD2. V was clipped by 8 bases and J by 1 base; unmatched bases: 1. CDR3 size: 13 residues. Looked up from germline, CDR1 is MNHEY and CDR2 is SMNVEV (reference sequence). CDR3 bases: TGTGCCAGCGGCGGGGGGGCCAAAAACATTCAGTACTTC. Translating it yields CASGGGAKNIQYF.

This clonotype turned up a few times. The chain combines TRBV5-1 with TRBJ2-3; 8 nucleotides agree with TRBD2. The CDR3 contains 17 residues. The junction had 10 bases not matched to a gene; V was cut back by 0 bases and J by 4 bases. Germline values: CDR1 SGHRS, CDR2 YFSETQ. The CDR3 spells CASSLGPAGARADTQYF. As DNA, the CDR3 is TGCGCCAGCAGCTTGGGCCCAGCGGGAGCTCGGGCAGATACGCAGTATTTT.